Following are 27 T cell receptor beta chains from one sample sequenced in a study of blood T cell repertoires in COVID-19. Profiled with immunoSEQ multiplex PCR; TCRdb holds only in-frame clones, not every one. The data hold around 250,000 clones, with about 90% observed a single time. Material: peripheral blood. The receptors come from a woman aged 55-75 years with COVID-19, enrolled during active disease.

V usage is TRBV4-3 and J usage is TRBJ2-1; 10 bases line up with TRBD2. CDR3 size: 17 residues. Trimming took 1 base from V and 4 from J; bases not matched to a gene: 7. Per the germline V gene, CDR1 is LGHNA and CDR2 is YSLEER. The CDR3 DNA sequence: TGCGCCAGCAGCCAAGTGCCCAGCGGGGGGGATTACAATGAGCAGTTCTTC. Protein sequence: CASSQVPSGGDYNEQFF.

The rearrangement uses TRBV4-1 and TRBJ1-1; 9 bases fit TRBD1. V dropped 1 base and J dropped 5; count of bases not matched to a gene: 5. The CDR3 totals 15 residues. Germline V CDR1 and CDR2: MGHRA, YSYEKL. CDR3 in DNA: TGCGCCAGCAGCCAAGGGAGACAGGGGGGTACTGAAGCTTTCTTT. This gives the protein CASSQGRQGGTEAFF.

The chain is built from TRBV2 and TRBJ1-5; D is undetermined. V was cut by 8 bases and J by 3 bases, with 11 bases left in between. Germline V lookup: CDR1 SNHLY, CDR2 FYNNEI. The CDR3 spans 13 residues. This chain's CDR3 is CASQTGINQPQHF. For the CDR3, the DNA is TGTGCCAGCCAGACGGGGATCAATCAGCCCCAGCATTTT.

The count of this clone is one. The chain is built from TRBV18 and TRBJ1-2; weak D call: TRBD1 (5 bases). Looked up from germline, CDR1 is KGHSH and CDR2 is LQKENI. Trimming shortened V by 3 bases and J by 4 bases, and 15 bases separated the two germline ends. The CDR3 contains 15 residues. The CDR3 protein is CASSPIKTALYGYTF. CDR3 bases: TGTGCCAGCTCACCCATAAAGACAGCACTCTATGGCTACACCTTC. Full variable domain (remainder filled in from reference TRBV18 and TRBJ1-2): NAGVMQNPRHLVRRRGQEARLRCSPMKGHSHVYWYRQLPEEGLKFMVYLQKENIIDESGMPKERFSAEFPKEGPSILRIQQVVRGDSAAYFCASSPIKTALYGYTFGSGTRLTVV.

The J gene is TRBJ2-7, the V gene TRBV20-1; D gene uncertain. The CDR3 length is 11 residues. The germline gives CDR1 DFQATT, CDR2 SNEGSKA (reference sequence). Deletions cut 4 bases from V and 3 bases from J, with 7 bases between. CDR3 in DNA: TGCAGTGCTATAGGCGGCTACGAGCAGTACTTC. It codes for CSAIGGYEQYF.

The rearrangement joins TRBV7-2 to TRBJ2-3; the match to TRBD2 covers 13 bases. The CDR3 extends over 16 amino acids. The V gene end was trimmed by 2 bases and the J gene end by 7 bases; junction bases not matched to a gene: 6. The germline gives CDR1 SGHTA, CDR2 FQGNSA. CDR3 protein: CASSLLTSGGPYTQYF. The CDR3 DNA is TGTGCCAGCAGCTTACTGACTAGCGGGGGGCCCTATACGCAGTATTTT.

This chain uses TRBV19 with TRBJ1-2; no definite D call. The ends were cut back, 3 bases at V and 5 bases at J, with 13 bases in the middle. Germline-derived CDR1 and CDR2 are LNHDA and SQIVND (reference sequence). This CDR3 has 14 residues. The chain's CDR3 is CASSMGWIEYGYTF. In nucleotides, the CDR3 is TGTGCCAGTAGTATGGGCTGGATAGAGTATGGCTACACCTTC.

This clone was seen only once. DNA of the CDR3: TGCGCCAGCAGCTACCAGGGACAGGCGGATGGCTACACCTTC. Translating it yields CASSYQGQADGYTF. The rearrangement joins TRBV5-1 to TRBJ1-2; 8 nucleotides agree with TRBD1. Germline V CDR1 and CDR2: SGHRS, YFSETQ. V lost 3 bases, J lost 6 bases, and 7 bases stayed unmatched. This CDR3 is built from 14 residues.

The chain links TRBV7-2 to TRBJ2-1, with 12 bases fitting TRBD2. The V segment lost 2 bases and the J segment 8 bases; nucleotides outside the gene matches: 4. Germline CDR1 and CDR2: SGHTA and FQGNSA. The CDR3 is made up of 15 amino acids. The CDR3 protein is CASSLLAGGAHEQFF. CDR3 nucleotides: TGTGCCAGCAGCTTACTAGCGGGGGGGGCCCATGAGCAGTTCTTC.

The chain's CDR3 is CSVHNPETEAFF. DNA for the CDR3: TGCAGCGTTCATAACCCAGAGACGGAGGCTTTCTTT. V gene TRBV29-1 combines with J gene TRBJ1-1; D uncertain. This CDR3 comprises 12 residues. The V and J ends lost 5 bases and 11 bases respectively, with 18 bases between them. Germline V gene data show CDR1 as SQVTM and CDR2 as ANQGSEA.

The CDR3 nucleotides are TGTGCCAGCTCCAAGGACAGTTCTGCAACTAATGAAAAACTGTTTTTT. Its translation: CASSKDSSATNEKLFF. The V gene is TRBV18, the J gene TRBJ1-4; D perhaps matches TRBD1 (6 bases). This CDR3 is 16 amino acids long. Germline V gene lookup returns CDR1 KGHSH and CDR2 LQKENI. V was pared by 6 bases and J by 0 bases, with 14 bases between.

The CDR3 reads CASSLANGQPQHF. The CDR3 region has the DNA TGTGCCAGCAGTTTGGCAAATGGTCAGCCCCAGCATTTT. The chain is built from TRBV12-3 or TRBV12-4 and TRBJ1-5, with unresolved D. The ends were cut back, 3 bases at V and 6 bases at J, with 9 bases in the middle. The CDR3 sequence is 13 residues long.

This sequence joins TRBV19 and TRBJ1-1; D gene ambiguous. This CDR3 comprises 15 residues. Germline lookup yields CDR1 LNHDA and CDR2 SQIVND (reference sequence). The V end was cut by 3 bases, the J end by 4 bases, with 15 bases between. The CDR3: CASSIGRQAGTEAFF. The CDR3 DNA sequence: TGTGCCAGTAGTATCGGGAGGCAGGCGGGCACTGAAGCTTTCTTT.

The chain combines TRBV2 with TRBJ1-2; tentative D call: TRBD1 (6 bases). Trimming took off 8 bases at V and 3 bases at J, with 16 bases between the two ends. The CDR3 totals 14 residues. Germline V gene data show CDR1 as SNHLY and CDR2 as FYNNEI. The CDR3 region is CASGVTGSDYGYTF. In DNA, the CDR3 is TGTGCCAGCGGTGTGACAGGATCGGACTATGGCTACACCTTC.

This chain's CDR3 is CASSMPQGSGNTIYF. For the CDR3, the DNA is TGTGCCAGTAGTATGCCACAGGGCTCTGGAAACACCATATATTTT. The chain links TRBV19 to TRBJ1-3, with TRBD1 as a possible D gene (6 bases). V lost 3 bases and J lost 0, with 9 bases in between. Germline V gives CDR1 LNHDA, CDR2 SQIVND (reference sequence). The CDR3 has 15 amino acids.

CDR3 in DNA: TGTGCCAGCGCCCGGGGGGATGAGCAGTTCTTC. This sequence encodes CASARGDEQFF. The rearrangement links TRBV9 to TRBJ2-1; 7 nucleotides match TRBD2. The CDR3 runs to 11 residues. V shed 7 bases and J 8 bases; nucleotides not matched to a gene: 3. CDR1 and CDR2 (germline): SGDLS, YYNGEE.

The chain couples TRBV19 to TRBJ1-1, with 8 bases identical to TRBD1. Per germline, CDR1 LNHDA and CDR2 SQIVND (reference sequence). The CDR3 length is 14 residues. The J segment lost 1 base and the V segment lost 5 bases, leaving 3 bases of the junction unmatched. CDR3 sequence: CASSRTGWNTEAFF. In DNA form, the CDR3 reads TGTGCCAGTAGTCGGACAGGGTGGAACACTGAAGCTTTCTTT.

This chain uses TRBV10-3 with TRBJ1-4; 9 nucleotides match TRBD1. CDR1 and CDR2 (germline): ENHRY, SYGVKD. This CDR3 contains 15 residues. V was clipped by 6 bases and J by 7 bases; unmatched bases: 9. The CDR3 sequence is CAIRPGTGMSEKLFF. CDR3 nucleotide sequence: TGTGCCATCAGGCCCGGGACAGGGATGAGTGAAAAACTGTTTTTT.

The chain couples TRBV2 to TRBJ1-3, with 7 bases identical to TRBD1. This CDR3 has 14 amino acids. Germline V gives CDR1 SNHLY, CDR2 FYNNEI. V was clipped by 8 bases and J by 5 bases; unmatched bases: 9. The CDR3 region is CASEGQSARNTIYF. In DNA form, the CDR3 reads TGTGCCAGCGAGGGACAGTCTGCTCGAAACACCATATATTTT.

The J gene is TRBJ1-6, the V gene TRBV25-1, with TRBD1 identical over 8 bases. The CDR3 length is 14 residues. J lost 10 bases, V lost 5 bases, and 7 bases had no gene match. CDR1 is MGHDK, CDR2 SYGVNS, per germline. CDR3 bases: TGTGCCAGCAGTCCGACAGGGGTAAGGTCACCCCTCCACTTT. Amino acids: CASSPTGVRSPLHF.

This sequence joins TRBV3-1 (or the pseudogene TRBV3-2) and TRBJ2-2, with 10 bases fitting TRBD1. The V segment lost 4 bases and the J segment 4 bases; nucleotides outside the gene matches: 3. The CDR3 spans 15 residues. The germline gives CDR1 LGHDT, CDR2 YNNKEL (reference sequence). CDR3 amino acids: CASSPRDRGTGELFF. The CDR3 DNA follows: TGTGCCAGCAGCCCAAGGGACAGGGGCACCGGGGAGCTGTTTTTT.

The table lists this clone with a count of one. The chain recombines TRBV7-3 with TRBJ1-1; D uncertain. Germline CDR1 is SGHTA and CDR2 is FQGTGA. The V and J ends lost 7 bases and 4 bases respectively, with 19 bases between them. The CDR3 is 15 amino acids. CDR3 region: CASTHRGPSGTEAFF. DNA for the CDR3: TGTGCCAGCACTCACCGAGGCCCATCGGGCACTGAAGCTTTCTTT.

The chain employs TRBV5-6 and TRBJ1-2; TRBD1 is a possible D gene (6 bases). The CDR3 has 14 residues. From germline, CDR1 is SGHDT and CDR2 YYEEEE. With 3 bases removed from V and 4 bases from J, the gap between germline ends came to 13 bases. The CDR3 nucleotides read TGTGCCAGCAGCTCTTCAGGACAGCCCTATGGCTACACCTTC. Protein product: CASSSSGQPYGYTF.

The J gene is TRBJ1-2, the V gene TRBV19, with 7 bases identical to TRBD1. The CDR3 runs 16 residues. The germline CDR1 and CDR2 sequences are LNHDA and SQIVND (reference sequence). V gave up 1 base and J gave up 4 bases; unmatched junction bases: 9. The CDR3 sequence: CASSIGNRGFVYGYTF. The CDR3 nucleotides are TGTGCCAGTAGTATAGGGAACAGGGGTTTTGTCTATGGCTACACCTTC.

On this clone: The same CDR3 also results from other DNA sequences found in this sample. The chain links TRBV3-1 (or the pseudogene TRBV3-2) to TRBJ1-5; D gene ambiguous. V was cut by 0 bases and J by 2 bases, with 8 bases left in between. Germline CDR1 is LGHDT and CDR2 is YNNKEL (reference sequence). The CDR3 has 15 amino acids. DNA for the CDR3: TGTGCCAGCAGCCAAGATCACGGGGGCAATCAGCCCCAGCATTTT. Translating gives CASSQDHGGNQPQHF.

V is TRBV2 and J is TRBJ1-2, with TRBD1 matching over 9 bases. The CDR3 loop spans 13 amino acids. The germline V gene has CDR1 SNHLY and CDR2 FYNNEI. The V and J ends lost 8 bases and 4 bases, in that order; junction bases with no gene match: 5. Here the CDR3 reads CASYRTGVYGYTF. CDR3 DNA: TGTGCCAGCTACCGGACAGGGGTCTATGGCTACACCTTC.

The chain links TRBV27 to TRBJ2-2; weak D call: TRBD2 (6 bases). The CDR3 extends over 15 amino acids. Germline assignment: CDR1 MNHEY and CDR2 SMNVEV (reference sequence). Trimming removed 0 bases from V and 1 base from J, with 6 bases in between. The CDR3 DNA follows: TGTGCCAGCAGTTTATCGGGGGGGAACACCGGGGAGCTGTTTTTT. Translating gives CASSLSGGNTGELFF.